These T cell receptor beta chains were read from a single sample in a study of blood T cell repertoires in COVID-19. Using immunoSEQ multiplex PCR, the repertoire was profiled, and TCRdb retains in-frame clones only, with some absent. The sample shows roughly 270,000 clones, around 90% of them seen only once. The sequenced material came from peripheral blood. The source is a young man with active or convalescent COVID-19. Both conserved end residues are part of each CDR3. D genes are given only for firm matches. Expanded clones get a size class; other rows say once, few or many, or leave the size out.

d_gene	abundance	v_gene	j_gene	len	CDR3aa	CDR3nt
TRBD2	once	TRBV7-2	TRBJ2-1	15	CASSPPSGGGNEQFF	TGTGCCAGCAGCCCCCCTAGCGGGGGGGGCAATGAGCAGTTCTTC
-	-	TRBV4-1	TRBJ1-1	15	CASSLKQGRDREAFF	TGCGCCAGCAGCCTAAAACAGGGCCGTGATCGTGAAGCTTTCTTT
TRBD1	-	TRBV19	TRBJ1-5	18	CASSIRPGQGALHQPQHF	TGTGCCAGTAGTATCCGCCCGGGACAGGGGGCTTTGCATCAGCCCCAGCATTTT
TRBD1	-	TRBV4-3	TRBJ1-2	11	CASSQGTGPVF	TGCGCCAGCAGCCAAGGGACAGGTCCGGTATTC
TRBD2	-	TRBV5-6	TRBJ2-7	12	CASSPGTTEQYF	TGTGCCAGCAGCCCGGGGACTACCGAGCAGTACTTC
TRBD1	-	TRBV4-3	TRBJ2-7	20	CASSQGVVVRGNRGLYEQYF	TGCGCCAGCAGCCAAGGGGTTGTCGTCCGGGGGAACAGGGGGCTCTACGAGCAGTACTTC
TRBD1	once	TRBV19	TRBJ2-7	15	CASSIDQTGYNEQYF	TGTGCCAGTAGTATAGATCAGACAGGGTATAACGAGCAGTACTTC
TRBD1	few	TRBV24-1	TRBJ1-6	15	CATSDADRGLLPLHF	TGTGCCACCAGTGATGCAGACAGGGGGCTCCTGCCCCTCCACTTT
TRBD1	-	TRBV6-4	TRBJ1-1	14	CASSPTGGGSEAFF	TGTGCCAGCAGCCCGACAGGGGGAGGATCTGAAGCTTTCTTT
TRBD1	-	TRBV11-2	TRBJ2-2	17	CASSLGMGQPNTGELFF	TGTGCCAGCAGCTTAGGAATGGGACAGCCGAACACCGGGGAGCTGTTTTTT
TRBD1	-	TRBV6-2/TRBV6-3	TRBJ1-1	17	CASSSLYRDSLNTEAFF	TGTGCCAGCAGTTCCTTATACCGGGACAGCCTGAACACTGAAGCTTTCTTT
-	-	TRBV19	TRBJ2-1	12	CASAYSYNEQFF	TGTGCCTCAGCGTATTCCTACAATGAGCAGTTCTTC
TRBD2	-	TRBV20-1	TRBJ2-3	15	CSASSSGGATDTQYF	TGCAGTGCTAGTAGTAGCGGGGGGGCCACAGATACGCAGTATTTT
TRBD1	-	TRBV19	TRBJ1-6	18	CASSTTGVISSYNSPLHF	TGTGCCAGTAGTACGACAGGGGTGATAAGCTCCTATAATTCACCCCTCCACTTT
TRBD2	-	TRBV9	TRBJ2-7	16	CASSAGLAGGLGEQYF	TGTGCCAGCAGCGCCGGACTAGCGGGGGGGCTCGGGGAGCAGTACTTC
TRBD1	once	TRBV6-5	TRBJ2-7	13	CASARDRVYEQYF	TGTGCCAGCGCCAGGGACAGGGTCTACGAGCAGTACTTC
TRBD2	-	TRBV13	TRBJ2-7	17	CASSSTSTGRGSSEQYF	TGTGCCAGCAGCTCAACTAGCACGGGGCGGGGGAGTAGCGAGCAGTACTTC
TRBD1	-	TRBV9	TRBJ2-3	19	CASSARQGASPRGTDTQYF	TGTGCCAGCAGCGCCCGACAGGGGGCCTCACCGCGCGGCACAGATACGCAGTATTTT
-	-	TRBV18	TRBJ1-2	15	CASSPPESTRDGYTF	TGTGCCAGCTCACCACCAGAGTCAACACGGGATGGCTACACCTTC
-	-	TRBV6-6	TRBJ1-6	14	CASSYLQYNSPLHF	TGTGCCAGCAGTTACTTGCAGTATAATTCACCCCTCCACTTT
-	-	TRBV4-3	TRBJ2-3	16	CASSQGPADATDTQYF	TGCGCCAGCAGCCAAGGGCCAGCGGACGCAACAGATACGCAGTATTTT
TRBD2	-	TRBV6-4	TRBJ2-3	19	CASSDSNSGGAPSTDTQYF	TGTGCCAGCAGTGACTCGAATAGCGGGGGTGCCCCTAGCACAGATACGCAGTATTTT